Listed below are T cell receptor beta chains from one sample, sequenced in a study of blood T cell repertoires in COVID-19. Assay: immunoSEQ multiplex PCR; the TCRdb copy retains only in-frame clones and omits some. The sample lists under 250,000 clones, around 90% occurring once. Sequencing used peripheral blood. Source of these receptors: a man aged 80 or over with acute or convalescent COVID-19. CDR3s include the opening cysteine and the closing phenylalanine or tryptophan. D genes are given only for firm matches. Not all rows give a size; the values are once, few, many and, for expanded clones, a class.

J gene: TRBJ2-1; clone size: .; D gene: .; CDR3 length: 15; V gene: TRBV7-8; CDR3 DNA: TGTGCCAGCAGCTTAGCAGGTAGCCCCTACAATGAGCAGTTCTTC; CDR3 protein: CASSLAGSPYNEQFF
J gene: TRBJ1-4; clone size: .; D gene: .; CDR3 length: 14; V gene: TRBV6-1; CDR3 DNA: TGTGCCAGCAGTGACAGGGGAATAGGGGAAAAACTGTTTTTT; CDR3 protein: CASSDRGIGEKLFF
J gene: TRBJ2-1; clone size: .; D gene: TRBD1; CDR3 length: 15; V gene: TRBV24-1; CDR3 DNA: TGTGCCACCAGTGACCACAGGGGGCTATACAATGAGCAGTTCTTC; CDR3 protein: CATSDHRGLYNEQFF
J gene: TRBJ1-2; clone size: .; D gene: .; CDR3 length: 13; V gene: TRBV6-2/TRBV6-3; CDR3 DNA: TGTGCCAGCAGTCAACAGGGTGGCTATGGCTACACCTTC; CDR3 protein: CASSQQGGYGYTF
J gene: TRBJ1-2; clone size: once; D gene: TRBD1; CDR3 length: 14; V gene: TRBV5-6; CDR3 DNA: TGTGCCAGCAGCGACAGGGGTTTCGACTATGGCTACACCTTC; CDR3 protein: CASSDRGFDYGYTF
J gene: TRBJ2-7; clone size: .; D gene: TRBD1; CDR3 length: 14; V gene: TRBV2; CDR3 DNA: TGTGCCAGCAGAAACAGGGGGAGCTCCTACGAGCAGTACTTC; CDR3 protein: CASRNRGSSYEQYF
J gene: TRBJ2-3; clone size: .; D gene: TRBD2; CDR3 length: 15; V gene: TRBV7-6; CDR3 DNA: TGTGCCAGCAGCCCCAGGACTAGCGGCACAGATACGCAGTATTTT; CDR3 protein: CASSPRTSGTDTQYF
J gene: TRBJ2-1; clone size: .; D gene: TRBD1; CDR3 length: 15; V gene: TRBV5-4; CDR3 DNA: TGTGCCAGCAGCCTAGGACAGGGGGCCTACAATGAGCAGTTCTTC; CDR3 protein: CASSLGQGAYNEQFF
J gene: TRBJ2-2; clone size: .; D gene: .; CDR3 length: 15; V gene: TRBV7-2; CDR3 DNA: TGTGCCAGCAGCTTAACCCGCGAGGGCACCGGGGAGCTGTTTTTT; CDR3 protein: CASSLTREGTGELFF
J gene: TRBJ2-7; clone size: .; D gene: .; CDR3 length: 15; V gene: TRBV7-2; CDR3 DNA: TGTGCCAGCAGCTATCCCCTGGCCCCTAGGTACGAGCAGTACTTC; CDR3 protein: CASSYPLAPRYEQYF
J gene: TRBJ1-2; clone size: few; D gene: .; CDR3 length: 14; V gene: TRBV28; CDR3 DNA: TGTGCCAGCAGTTCGGCGGGGGTTGCCTATGGCTACACCTTC; CDR3 protein: CASSSAGVAYGYTF
J gene: TRBJ1-5; clone size: .; D gene: .; CDR3 length: 13; V gene: TRBV12-3/TRBV12-4; CDR3 DNA: TGTGCCAGCAGTGGACACAGCAATCAGCCCCAGCATTTT; CDR3 protein: CASSGHSNQPQHF
J gene: TRBJ1-1; clone size: .; D gene: .; CDR3 length: 18; V gene: TRBV21-1; CDR3 DNA: TGTGCCAGCAGCGATCATTCCAGGGGGAGCAAATCGAACACTGAAGCTTTCTTT; CDR3 protein: CASSDHSRGSKSNTEAFF
J gene: TRBJ2-2; clone size: .; D gene: .; CDR3 length: 15; V gene: TRBV15; CDR3 DNA: TGTGCCACCAGCCCCCACCAGGAGGGCACCGGGGAGCTGTTTTTT; CDR3 protein: CATSPHQEGTGELFF
J gene: TRBJ2-1; clone size: .; D gene: TRBD2; CDR3 length: 15; V gene: TRBV9; CDR3 DNA: TGTGCCAGCAGCGACAGCGGGATTTCCTACAATGAGCAGTTCTTC; CDR3 protein: CASSDSGISYNEQFF
J gene: TRBJ2-5; clone size: .; D gene: .; CDR3 length: 14; V gene: TRBV5-1; CDR3 DNA: TGCGCCAGCAGCTTGGGTGGGGCCAAAGAGACCCAGTACTTC; CDR3 protein: CASSLGGAKETQYF
J gene: TRBJ1-2; clone size: .; D gene: .; CDR3 length: 13; V gene: TRBV12-3/TRBV12-4; CDR3 DNA: TGTGCCAGCAGTTTGGTACAGACCTATGGCTACACCTTC; CDR3 protein: CASSLVQTYGYTF
J gene: TRBJ1-5; clone size: .; D gene: .; CDR3 length: 15; V gene: TRBV6-5; CDR3 DNA: TGTGCCAGCAGCAGAAGTATGACAGGAAATCAGCCCCAGCATTTT; CDR3 protein: CASSRSMTGNQPQHF
J gene: TRBJ2-5; clone size: .; D gene: .; CDR3 length: 13; V gene: TRBV5-5; CDR3 DNA: TGTGCCAGCAGCTGGACTTCAGAAGAGACCCAGTACTTC; CDR3 protein: CASSWTSEETQYF
J gene: TRBJ2-7; clone size: few; D gene: .; CDR3 length: 14; V gene: TRBV6-1; CDR3 DNA: TGTGCCAGCAGTGAAGGCTGGCCCCGATACGAGCAGTACTTC; CDR3 protein: CASSEGWPRYEQYF
J gene: TRBJ1-1; clone size: .; D gene: .; CDR3 length: 13; V gene: TRBV11-3; CDR3 DNA: TGTGCCAGCAGCTTAACGGCGGGGTTAGAAGCTTTCTTT; CDR3 protein: CASSLTAGLEAFF
J gene: TRBJ1-4; clone size: .; D gene: TRBD1; CDR3 length: 15; V gene: TRBV5-1; CDR3 DNA: TGCGCCAGCAGCTTGGAAGGGACAGGGGGAGAAAAACTGTTTTTT; CDR3 protein: CASSLEGTGGEKLFF
J gene: TRBJ1-4; clone size: once; D gene: .; CDR3 length: 17; V gene: TRBV7-9; CDR3 DNA: TGTGCCAGCAGCCCACGCGGAGGGCTTGCAACTAATGAAAAACTGTTTTTT; CDR3 protein: CASSPRGGLATNEKLFF
J gene: TRBJ2-1; clone size: .; D gene: .; CDR3 length: 14; V gene: TRBV19; CDR3 DNA: TGTGCCAGTAGAACTCCTAGCTCCTACAATGAGCAGTTCTTC; CDR3 protein: CASRTPSSYNEQFF
J gene: TRBJ2-5; clone size: .; D gene: TRBD2; CDR3 length: 17; V gene: TRBV5-5; CDR3 DNA: TGTGCCAGCAGCTCGAGGACTAGCGGGAGGAAGGCGGAGACCCAGTACTTC; CDR3 protein: CASSSRTSGRKAETQYF